Following are 15 T cell receptor beta chains from one sample sequenced in a study of T-cell memory formation after mild COVID-19. TCRdb processed the 5' RACE reads anew with MiXCR; each CDR3 protein has one entry. In the table there are roughly 310,000 distinct CDR3 sequences, more than 15% of which are singletons. Sample: PBMCs or a T cell subset sorted from them (not recorded which). Receptors originate from a man aged 18 to 30 who had mild COVID-19 (a few samples of this study predate the infection). Cell type and time point are not known.

Only a few counts were recorded for this clonotype. The chain carries TRBV4-1 and TRBJ2-5, with D maybe TRBD2 (7 bases). Trimming took 2 bases from V and 4 from J, leaving 14 bases between them. The CDR3 contains 15 residues. Germline V lookup: CDR1 MGHRA, CDR2 YSYEKL. In DNA, the CDR3 is TGCGCCAGCAGCCAATATCGGGGGGCTGGAGAGACCCAGTACTTC. Translated, it gives CASSQYRGAGETQYF.

The rearrangement uses TRBV28 and TRBJ1-2, with D unclear. Germline V gene sequence: CDR1 MDHEN, CDR2 SYDVKM. This CDR3 contains 13 residues. V lost 8 bases and J 4 bases, leaving 14 bases between the germline ends. The chain's CDR3 is CASGRTGRYGYTF. The CDR3 nucleotides read TGTGCCAGCGGACGGACCGGTCGCTATGGCTACACCTTC.

V and J are TRBV5-1 and TRBJ2-5, with D possibly being TRBD2 (6 bases). CDR1 SGHRS and CDR2 YFSETQ come from the germline V gene. V gave up 2 bases and J gave up 3 bases, with 14 bases separating them. The CDR3 is 15 amino acids. CDR3 nucleotides: TGCGCCAGCAGCTTACTTCCGGGAGTCAAAGAGACCCAGTACTTC. Its protein is CASSLLPGVKETQYF. Full variable domain (outside the CDR3, taken from reference TRBV5-1 and TRBJ2-5): KAGVTQTPRYLIKTRGQQVTLSCSPISGHRSVSWYQQTPGQGLQFLFEYFSETQRNKGNFPGRFSGRQFSNSRSEMNVSTLELGDSALYLCASSLLPGVKETQYFGPGTRLLVL.

The J gene is TRBJ1-2, the V gene TRBV10-1; 11 nucleotides agree with TRBD1. The CDR3 is 13 amino acids. Trimming cost V 4 bases and J 7 bases; bases outside gene matches: 2. CDR1 is WNHNN and CDR2 is SYGVQD in the germline V gene (reference sequence). CDR3 amino acids: CASSGTGGSGYTF. The DNA for the CDR3 is TGCGCCAGCAGTGGGACAGGGGGCTCTGGCTACACCTTC.

This clonotype turned up a few times. The chain employs TRBV29-1 and TRBJ2-7; D gene ambiguous. Trimming removed 6 bases at V and 1 base at J, with 13 bases between. CDR3 length: 13 residues. Germline lookup yields CDR1 SQVTM and CDR2 ANQGSEA. CDR3 loop: CSVVKSDSYEQYF. CDR3 coding DNA: TGCAGCGTAGTTAAAAGTGATTCCTACGAGCAGTACTTC.

This clonotype was detected many times. The chain joins TRBV12-3 or TRBV12-4 to TRBJ2-1, with 8 positions matching TRBD1. This CDR3 region has 15 residues. V dropped 6 bases and J dropped 3; count of bases not matched to a gene: 7. In nucleotides, the CDR3 is TGTGCCAGCAGGTCCTCAGGGGGCTACTACAATGAGCAGTTCTTC. Its protein is CASRSSGGYYNEQFF.

This rearrangement joins TRBV29-1 to TRBJ2-1; possible D gene TRBD2, 6 bases. From germline, CDR1 is SQVTM and CDR2 ANQGSEA. Between the trimmed V and J ends, which lost 5 bases and 7 bases, there was a span of 12 bases. This CDR3 region has 12 residues. DNA for the CDR3: TGCAGCGTTCGGGGGTATAAGAATGAGCAGTTCTTC. Its translation is CSVRGYKNEQFF.

This clonotype was detected only a few times. The chain joins TRBV4-2 to TRBJ1-4; 9 positions agree with TRBD1. The CDR3 consists of 19 residues. Germline lookup yields CDR1 LGHNA and CDR2 YNFKEQ. With V trimmed by 1 base and J by 7 bases, 16 bases remained unmatched. The CDR3 DNA follows: TGTGCCAGCAGCCAAGTGTGGGCTACTAAAGGGACAGGGACTGAAAAACTGTTTTTT. Translated: CASSQVWATKGTGTEKLFF.

V gene TRBV12-3 or TRBV12-4 combines with J gene TRBJ2-5; D unresolved. The V end lost 6 bases, the J end lost 2 bases, and 10 bases lay between the germline ends. This CDR3 comprises 13 residues. The CDR3 protein is CASRYSQQETQYF. The DNA of the CDR3 is TGTGCCAGCAGGTACAGCCAGCAAGAGACCCAGTACTTC.

The CDR3 is CASKAGGKETQYF. The CDR3 DNA reads TGCGCCAGCAAGGCGGGGGGAAAAGAGACCCAGTACTTC. The rearrangement uses TRBV5-1 and TRBJ2-5; 8 nucleotides match TRBD2. The CDR3 has 13 amino acids. Germline V gene lookup returns CDR1 SGHRS and CDR2 YFSETQ. The V gene end was trimmed by 6 bases and the J gene end by 3 bases; junction bases not matched to a gene: 4.

This clonotype has more than one count but fewer than ten. This chain links TRBV12-3 or TRBV12-4 with TRBJ2-7; 9 nucleotides match TRBD2. The ends lost 1 base at V and 3 bases at J; junction bases unmatched: 13. This CDR3 is 18 amino acids long. Written as DNA, the CDR3 is TGTGCCAGCAGTTTAGAAGGGATAGCGGGGGCGACCTTCTACGAGCAGTACTTC. It yields the protein CASSLEGIAGATFYEQYF.

A few counts support this clonotype. The chain is built from TRBV5-5 and TRBJ1-6; D is perhaps TRBD1 (6 bases). CDR1 is SGHKS and CDR2 is YYEKEE in the germline V gene (reference sequence). There are 11 residues in the CDR3. The ends were cut back, 6 bases at V and 12 bases at J, with 10 bases in the middle. In DNA form, the CDR3 reads TGTGCCAGCACCGAGGGGGGACCCCTCCACTTT. This encodes CASTEGGPLHF.

This chain connects TRBV12-3 or TRBV12-4 to TRBJ1-1; TRBD1 aligns across 8 bases. This CDR3 comprises 12 residues. Trimming cost V 5 bases and J 11 bases; bases outside gene matches: 7. Here the CDR3 DNA reads TGTGCCAGCAGTCGAATGACAGGGGAGGCTTTCTTT. Encoded protein: CASSRMTGEAFF.

V is TRBV20-1 and J is TRBJ2-1; either TRBD1 or TRBD2 may fit D (5 bases each). CDR3 size: 12 residues. V lost 3 bases and J lost 7, with 10 bases in between. Germline lookup yields CDR1 DFQATT and CDR2 SNEGSKA (reference sequence). CDR3 bases: TGCAGTGCTAGTAAAGGGACGAATGAGCAGTTCTTC. Translation: CSASKGTNEQFF.

The genes are TRBV7-9 and TRBJ2-1; D is possibly TRBD1 (6 bases). The CDR3 is 14 residues long. Germline lookup yields CDR1 SEHNR and CDR2 FQNEAQ (reference sequence). With 1 base removed from V and 9 bases from J, the gap between germline ends came to 13 bases. The DNA for the CDR3 is TGTGCCAGCAGCTTAGTTGCCAGGGGTACTGAGCAGTTCTTC. Its protein product is CASSLVARGTEQFF.